This paragraph covers one TCR beta chain sequence. This entry belongs to a study of cytomegalovirus exposure and HLA in healthy donors. Germline V gene data show CDR1 as SGHDN and CDR2 as FVKESK. J gave up 3 bases and V 1 base, and 0 bases lay outside the gene matches. The CDR3 length is 16 residues. The primer mix had 60 Vbeta and 13 Jbeta primers. The method was immunoSEQ multiplex PCR; TCRdb's version includes in-frame clones alone and lacks a portion of them. The ten most abundant clones cover over 9% of a sample with 50,000 or so clones. The rearrangement uses TRBV14 and TRBJ2-1; 13 bases are a match to TRBD2. Material for sequencing was PBMCs. This TCR was recovered from an older woman in good health and CMV-seropositive. Written as DNA, the CDR3 is TGTGCCAGCAGCCAAGGGACTAGCGGGGGCTACAATGAGCAGTTCTTC. This codes for CASSQGTSGGYNEQFF.